Listed below are T cell receptor beta chains from one sample, sequenced in a study of CD8 T cells in ankylosing spondylitis. Via MiXCR, TCRdb re-called the 5' RACE reads, giving one row per CDR3 protein. The table has fewer than 250,000 distinct CDR3 sequences, 10% to 13% seen once; the top ten hold about 19%. Sequenced: blood, either unsorted or a sorted T cell fraction (not recorded which). The receptors derive from a male donor with ankylosing spondylitis or in good health (not recorded which). CDR3s include the opening cysteine and the closing phenylalanine or tryptophan. Fields, in order: V gene, J gene, CDR3 protein.

TRBV6-1,TRBJ2-1,CASMQIGDNEQFF
TRBV3-1,TRBJ2-2,CASSQGVETRATGELFF
TRBV5-1,TRBJ1-2,CASSSSGTGGLYGYTF
TRBV9,TRBJ1-6,CASSDRESPLHF
TRBV9,TRBJ1-1,CASSVGSGGHRGLNTEAFF
TRBV5-6,TRBJ1-2,CASSYDRDGYTF
TRBV20-1,TRBJ2-3,CSATGEDTQYF
TRBV5-1,TRBJ2-1,CASSLASLAGGPGEQFF
TRBV20-1,TRBJ1-2,CSAMGTGVSNYGYTF
TRBV7-3,TRBJ2-7,CASSLEVKGASNDEQYF
TRBV28,TRBJ2-5,CASSPQSGPGAQYF
TRBV3-1,TRBJ2-3,CASSQELAGGQDTQYF
TRBV20-1,TRBJ1-1,CSAPGTGTLEAFF
TRBV7-8,TRBJ1-1,CASSPTGNTEAFF